The sequence of this T cell receptor (beta chain) was determined in a study of blood T cell repertoires in COVID-19. Looking at the study overall: Spain, Italy and the United States supplied samples that represented acute and convalescent COVID-19.

Repertoires were generated with immunoSEQ multiplex PCR, while TCRdb's copy carries only in-frame clones and drops some. The sample has over 100,000 clones; 70% to 90% are singletons. V lost 5 bases and J lost 7; bases outside the gene matches: 11. The CDR3 runs to 15 residues. Looked up from germline, CDR1 is SGHRS and CDR2 is YFSETQ. Sequenced: peripheral blood. The V call is TRBV5-1, the J call TRBJ2-7; 11 bases align to TRBD1. This receptor was identified in a human donor in a cohort sampled during active COVID-19. CDR3 region: CASSRRTGGLGEQYF. The CDR3 DNA sequence: TGCGCCAGCAGTCGACGGACAGGGGGCCTTGGGGAGCAGTACTTC. Filled out from reference TRBV5-1 and TRBJ2-7, the complete variable domain reads KAGVTQTPRYLIKTRGQQVTLSCSPISGHRSVSWYQQTPGQGLQFLFEYFSETQRNKGNFPGRFSGRQFSNSRSEMNVSTLELGDSALYLCASSRRTGGLGEQYFGPGTRLTVT.